Following are 25 T cell receptor beta chains from one sample sequenced in a study of shared clonotypes between healthy human individuals. Generated by immunoSEQ multiplex PCR, the TCRdb table keeps only in-frame clones and is missing some. This table holds about 800,000 clones, approximately 97% found once. CD45RO-negative, CCR7-selected cells formed the naive CD8 fraction, which excluded terminally differentiated effector memory CD45RA+ cells. Sequencing input: naive CD8+ T cells sorted from blood. The receptors here all came from a man aged 25-40 years in good health.

The CDR3 loop is CASSFSVYNEQFF. CDR3 in DNA: TGTGCCAGCAGTTTTAGCGTGTACAATGAGCAGTTCTTC. The rearrangement joins TRBV28 to TRBJ2-1, with D possibly TRBD2 on 5 matching bases. Germline V lookup: CDR1 MDHEN, CDR2 SYDVKM. V was cut by 3 bases and J by 4 bases, with 7 bases left in between. The CDR3 runs 13 residues.

The chain carries TRBV7-9 and TRBJ2-3; D is possibly TRBD1 (6 bases). The V gene lost 6 bases and the J gene lost 0 bases, with 16 bases spanning the gap. CDR1 is SEHNR and CDR2 is FQNEAQ in the germline V gene (reference sequence). The CDR3 spans 16 residues. The CDR3 DNA follows: TGTGCCAGCAGTCCGCCGGGACATTCTAGCACAGATACGCAGTATTTT. It encodes CASSPPGHSSTDTQYF.

The chain carries TRBV5-5 and TRBJ2-7; 10 bases map to TRBD2. CDR3 length: 14 amino acids. Germline values: CDR1 SGHKS, CDR2 YYEKEE (reference sequence). V shed 4 bases, J shed 4 bases, and the junction held 5 bases outside the gene matches. CDR3 DNA sequence: TGTGCCAGCAGCCCCCCGACTAGCGGGTACGAGCAGTACTTC. It translates to CASSPPTSGYEQYF.

The chain employs TRBV29-1 and TRBJ1-2; D not certain. From germline, CDR1 is SQVTM and CDR2 ANQGSEA. The ends were cut back, 2 bases at V and 6 bases at J, with 10 bases in the middle. The CDR3 loop spans 12 amino acids. CDR3 in amino acids: CSVELREDGYTF. CDR3 nucleotide sequence: TGCAGCGTTGAACTAAGGGAGGATGGCTACACCTTC.

V is TRBV5-4 and J is TRBJ1-2, with D uncertain. CDR1 and CDR2 from the germline V gene are SGHNT and YYREEE (reference sequence). Trimming pared 0 bases from V and 7 bases from J, leaving 7 bases between. There are 12 residues in the CDR3. This CDR3 is CASSLDSLGYTF. The CDR3 DNA sequence: TGTGCCAGCAGCTTGGACAGCCTTGGCTACACCTTC.

The chain links TRBV28 to TRBJ2-7; D not certain. This CDR3 comprises 14 residues. Trimming removed 3 bases at V and 1 base at J, with 10 bases between. Per the germline V gene, CDR1 is MDHEN and CDR2 is SYDVKM. CDR3 nucleotide sequence: TGTGCCAGCAGTTTTTTGGGCAGATCCTACGAGCAGTACTTC. This gives the protein CASSFLGRSYEQYF.

Points on this clone: The same CDR3 also results from other DNA sequences found in this sample. The rearrangement uses TRBV5-4 and TRBJ2-7; D possibly corresponds to TRBD2 (6 bases). The CDR3 is made up of 14 amino acids. CDR1 is SGHNT and CDR2 is YYREEE in the germline V gene (reference sequence). Trimming took off 0 bases at V and 1 base at J, with 8 bases between the two ends. The CDR3 reads CASSLAGESYEQYF. CDR3 sequence (DNA): TGTGCCAGCAGCTTGGCGGGAGAGTCCTACGAGCAGTACTTC.

The chain recombines TRBV7-2 with TRBJ2-7; D uncertain. CDR1 and CDR2 from the germline V gene are SGHTA and FQGNSA. This CDR3 spans 16 amino acids. The ends were cut back, 2 bases at V and 0 bases at J, with 14 bases in the middle. The CDR3 coding sequence is TGTGCCAGCAGCTTAACTTCGTTTGTGGCCTCCTACGAGCAGTACTTC. Protein: CASSLTSFVASYEQYF.

The chain combines TRBV27 with TRBJ2-7; 9 bases are a match to TRBD2. Germline CDR1 and CDR2: MNHEY and SMNVEV (reference sequence). With 1 base clipped from V and 4 bases from J, the junction kept 5 bases outside the gene matches. The CDR3 loop spans 15 amino acids. In DNA, the CDR3 is TGTGCCAGCAGTTTATTTAGCGGGAGAGGGTACGAGCAGTACTTC. It codes for CASSLFSGRGYEQYF.

This chain uses TRBV11-2 with TRBJ2-7, with 14 bases fitting TRBD2. The V gene's germline CDR1 is SGHAT and CDR2 FQNNGV. The CDR3 totals 16 residues. Unmatched junction bases numbered 6, after V lost 5 bases and J lost 3 bases. The CDR3 DNA reads as TGTGCCAGCAGCAAACCGGGACTAGCGGGAGACTACGAGCAGTACTTC. Amino acid sequence: CASSKPGLAGDYEQYF.

This sequence joins TRBV5-4 and TRBJ2-5; TRBD1 aligns across 7 bases. The ends lost 0 bases at V and 5 bases at J; junction bases unmatched: 10. CDR3 length equals 16 residues. Germline values: CDR1 SGHNT, CDR2 YYREEE (reference sequence). The CDR3 coding sequence is TGTGCCAGCAGCTTGGTGAATCAGGGGGATCTGGAGACCCAGTACTTC. It specifies CASSLVNQGDLETQYF. The full variable domain, rest sourced from reference TRBV5-4 and TRBJ2-5, is ETGVTQSPTHLIKTRGQQVTLRCSSQSGHNTVSWYQQALGQGPQFIFQYYREEENGRGNFPPRFSGLQFPNYSSELNVNALELDDSALYLCASSLVNQGDLETQYFGPGTRLLVL.

The chain joins TRBV7-8 to TRBJ2-1; 13 nucleotides match TRBD2. V was pared by 5 bases and J by 7 bases, with 8 bases of the junction left unmatched. Germline CDR1 reads SGHVS; CDR2 reads FQNEAQ. The CDR3 has 16 residues. The CDR3 DNA reads TGTGCCAGCAGCACCTCCGGGACTAGCGGGAATAATGAGCAGTTCTTC. This sequence encodes CASSTSGTSGNNEQFF.

The V and J genes are TRBV7-9 and TRBJ1-4; 7 bases are a match to TRBD1. The CDR3 spans 14 residues. Germline V gene data show CDR1 as SEHNR and CDR2 as FQNEAQ (reference sequence). Trimming at V came to 8 bases and at J to 7 bases, leaving 10 bases not matched to a gene. The DNA of the CDR3 is TGTGCCAGCGAAAAGGGGGCGCGGTTTGAAAAACTGTTTTTT. It is translated as CASEKGARFEKLFF.

This clone appeared a single time. The chain links TRBV4-2 to TRBJ2-1; 9 nucleotides line up with TRBD2. J lost 4 bases, V lost 2 bases, and 6 bases had no gene match. CDR1 and CDR2 from the germline V gene are LGHNA and YNFKEQ. The CDR3 extends over 16 amino acids. Here the CDR3 reads CASSQKTSGPYNEQFF. CDR3 bases: TGTGCCAGCAGCCAAAAGACTAGCGGACCTTACAATGAGCAGTTCTTC.

This clone was seen just once. The genes are TRBV7-9 and TRBJ2-1; 7 bases are shared with TRBD2. V shed 8 bases, J shed 8 bases, and the junction held 3 bases outside the gene matches. The CDR3 sequence is 11 residues long. The germline V gene encodes CDR1 SEHNR and CDR2 FQNEAQ (reference sequence). The CDR3 loop is CASPRGDEQFF. The CDR3 nucleotides read TGTGCCAGCCCCCGGGGGGATGAGCAGTTCTTC.

The chain combines TRBV9 with TRBJ1-1, with D perhaps matching TRBD1 (6 bases). V was cut by 3 bases and J by 4 bases, with 22 bases left in between. In germline, CDR1 is SGDLS, CDR2 YYNGEE. The CDR3 spans 17 residues. CDR3 residues: CASSGLAGAGGFTEAFF. The CDR3, as DNA: TGTGCCAGCAGCGGTTTGGCGGGGGCTGGGGGTTTCACTGAAGCTTTCTTT.

Comment on this clone: Other DNA sequences in this sample translate to the same CDR3. CDR3 coding DNA: TGTGCCAGCAGCGCGGGACTAGCGGACACAGATACGCAGTATTTT. Amino acid sequence: CASSAGLADTDTQYF. The rearrangement joins TRBV9 to TRBJ2-3; 11 nucleotides align to TRBD2. The CDR3 sequence is 15 residues long. Trimming cost V 3 bases and J 2 bases; bases outside gene matches: 2. From germline, CDR1 is SGDLS and CDR2 YYNGEE. Supplemented by reference TRBV9 and TRBJ2-3, the full variable domain reads DSGVTQTPKHLITATGQRVTLRCSPRSGDLSVYWYQQSLDQGLQFLIQYYNGEERAKGNILERFSAQQFPDLHSELNLSSLELGDSALYFCASSAGLADTDTQYFGPGTRLTVL.

The rearrangement joins TRBV7-9 to TRBJ2-7, with TRBD2 matching 11 bases. There are 14 residues in the CDR3. J gave up 6 bases and V 5 bases, and 6 bases lay outside the gene matches. Per germline, CDR1 SEHNR and CDR2 FQNEAQ (reference sequence). The CDR3 reads CASSHSGRGREQYF. In nucleotides, the CDR3 is TGTGCCAGCAGCCATAGCGGGAGGGGGCGCGAGCAGTACTTC.

About this clone: Other DNA variants within this sample encode the same CDR3. The rearrangement joins TRBV5-6 to TRBJ1-1; no firm D call. Trimming cost V 1 base and J 4 bases, with 8 bases left between them. The germline V gene has CDR1 SGHDT and CDR2 YYEEEE. The CDR3 contains 13 residues. In DNA form, the CDR3 reads TGTGCCAGCAGCTTGTCCGGCGTCACTGAAGCTTTCTTT. Its protein product is CASSLSGVTEAFF.

The rearrangement uses TRBV5-1 and TRBJ2-1, with a weak D call TRBD1 (6 bases). V was pared by 0 bases and J by 3 bases, with 16 bases between. The length of the CDR3 is 17 residues. Germline V lookup: CDR1 SGHRS, CDR2 YFSETQ. CDR3 protein: CASSLGGPGVLYNEQFF. CDR3 bases: TGCGCCAGCAGCTTGGGGGGCCCAGGGGTTCTCTACAATGAGCAGTTCTTC.

V is TRBV7-9 and J is TRBJ2-7; 7 nucleotides align to TRBD2. Germline values: CDR1 SEHNR, CDR2 FQNEAQ (reference sequence). J lost 6 bases, V lost 3 bases, and 5 bases had no gene match. This CDR3 has 13 amino acids. This CDR3 is CASSLGGRSEQYF. The CDR3 coding sequence is TGTGCCAGCAGCTTGGGGGGGAGGTCCGAGCAGTACTTC.

This sequence joins TRBV28 and TRBJ2-1; a weak D match, TRBD2 (6 bases). Germline lookup yields CDR1 MDHEN and CDR2 SYDVKM. The CDR3 extends over 14 amino acids. V dropped 4 bases and J dropped 6 bases, with 13 bases sitting between them. The CDR3 sequence is CASSWRLVPNEQFF. DNA of the CDR3: TGTGCCAGCAGTTGGCGACTAGTGCCCAATGAGCAGTTCTTC.

The chain is built from TRBV13 and TRBJ2-3; 8 bases map to TRBD1. The CDR3 is 19 amino acids. J was trimmed by 2 bases and V by 5 bases; bases with no gene match: 18. Germline CDR1 reads PRHDT; CDR2 reads FYEKMQ (reference sequence). Written as DNA, the CDR3 is TGTGCCAGCAGCGAAATGTCTCGGACAGGGTACAGAGTCACAGATACGCAGTATTTT. Protein: CASSEMSRTGYRVTDTQYF.

This chain connects TRBV11-2 to TRBJ2-1; D is unclear. The V and J ends lost 5 bases and 0 bases respectively, with 20 bases between them. Germline V lookup: CDR1 SGHAT, CDR2 FQNNGV. This CDR3 has 18 amino acids. CDR3 loop: CASSRKLASVSSYNEQFF. The CDR3 bases are TGTGCCAGCAGCAGAAAATTGGCGTCGGTTAGCTCCTACAATGAGCAGTTCTTC. The entire variable domain, with the rest obtained from reference TRBV11-2 and TRBJ2-1, is as follows: EAGVAQSPRYKIIEKRQSVAFWCNPISGHATLYWYQQILGQGPKLLIQFQNNGVVDDSQLPKDRFSAERLKGVDSTLKIQPAKLEDSAVYLCASSRKLASVSSYNEQFFGPGTRLTVL.

The chain has TRBV9 and TRBJ1-2; possibly TRBD1 for D (6 bases). There are 15 residues in the CDR3. V dropped 0 bases and J dropped 3 bases, with 12 bases sitting between them. Germline lookup yields CDR1 SGDLS and CDR2 YYNGEE. CDR3 coding DNA: TGTGCCAGCAGCGTAGGCGGCAGGGGAGACTATGGCTACACCTTC. Amino acids: CASSVGGRGDYGYTF.